Listed below are T cell receptor beta chains from one sample, sequenced in a study of human T cells and chemical hapten exposure. Each CDR3 protein is one row after TCRdb ran MiXCR on the RACE reads. Found here are about 120,000 distinct CDR3 sequences, about 12% of them singletons; the top ten hold more than 1.3%. The material was whole blood, obtained in connection with sensitization to the hapten diphenylcyclopropenone (DPC). Receptors originate from a woman between 50 and 59 years old with alopecia areata. Some clones in this sample may be carry-over from other donors' samples. Each CDR3 is given with its conserved first and last residue. D genes are given only for firm matches. Clone sizes are given selectively: once, few, many, or a class where the clone is expanded.

D,J,V,size,CDR3,DNA
-,TRBJ2-7,TRBV18,few,CASSSRGTDPSYPEQYF,TGTGCCAGCTCATCGAGGGGCACAGACCCTTCCTACCCCGAGCAGTACTTC
-,TRBJ1-4,TRBV4-1,many,CASSQVSGRIVFF,TGCGCCAGCAGCCAAGTCTCGGGCCGAATAGTGTTTTTT
-,TRBJ2-7,TRBV4-2,-,CASSQDPGAPYEQYF,TGTGCCAGCAGCCAAGATCCCGGCGCTCCTTACGAGCAGTACTTC
TRBD1,TRBJ1-1,TRBV5-1,-,CASSLTPGGTEAFF,TGCGCCAGCAGCTTAACCCCAGGGGGGACTGAAGCTTTCTTT
-,TRBJ1-3,TRBV18,many,CASSPPGSSSGNTIYF,TGTGCCAGCTCACCACCGGGCAGTAGCTCTGGAAACACCATATATTTT
-,TRBJ2-7,TRBV11-2,few,CASSLVMKPPYEQYF,TGTGCCAGCAGCTTAGTGATGAAGCCACCCTACGAGCAGTACTTC
TRBD1,TRBJ2-7,TRBV20-1,few,CSAGGRQGVKEEQYF,TGCAGTGCTGGAGGACGACAGGGTGTAAAAGAAGAGCAGTACTTC
TRBD2,TRBJ2-3,TRBV27,many,CASGLAGGTDTQYF,TGTGCCAGCGGACTAGCGGGGGGTACAGATACGCAGTATTTT
TRBD1,TRBJ2-1,TRBV5-5,-,CASSSLTGAYNEQFF,TGTGCCAGCAGCTCTTTGACAGGGGCGTACAATGAGCAGTTCTTC
-,TRBJ1-1,TRBV5-1,many,CASSWTPGFGGEAFF,TGCGCCAGCAGCTGGACCCCAGGGTTTGGAGGAGAGGCTTTCTTT
-,TRBJ2-7,TRBV18,-,CASSPGGRTSYEQYF,TGTGCCAGCTCACCAGGGGGGCGCACCTCCTACGAGCAGTACTTC
-,TRBJ2-7,TRBV5-5,few,CASGAGPVGEQYF,TGTGCCAGCGGGGCAGGTCCAGTTGGTGAGCAGTACTTC
-,TRBJ2-1,TRBV11-2,many,CASSFGGESSYNEQFF,TGTGCCAGCAGCTTTGGCGGGGAAAGCTCCTACAATGAGCAGTTCTTC
TRBD1,TRBJ2-7,TRBV7-2,few,CASSLRQGPPSEQYF,TGTGCCAGCAGCCTTCGACAGGGGCCGCCTAGTGAGCAGTACTTC
TRBD2,TRBJ2-1,TRBV3-1,many,CASSPSGSSYNEQFF,TGTGCCAGCAGCCCCAGCGGGAGCTCCTACAATGAGCAGTTCTTC
TRBD2,TRBJ2-7,TRBV7-2,few,CASSLGLAGEYEQYF,TGTGCCAGCAGCCTGGGTCTAGCGGGAGAATACGAGCAGTACTTC
-,TRBJ1-1,TRBV5-5,-,CASSPDQGMRTEAFF,TGTGCCAGCAGCCCGGACCAGGGGATGCGCACTGAAGCTTTCTTT
-,TRBJ2-2,TRBV7-6,many,CASSLTLASNTGELFF,TGTGCCAGCAGCTTAACTCTAGCGTCGAACACCGGGGAGCTGTTTTTT
TRBD1,TRBJ1-6,TRBV25-1,few,CASSDSTGGDSPLHF,TGTGCCAGCAGTGACTCGACAGGGGGGGATTCACCCCTCCACTTT
TRBD1,TRBJ1-1,TRBV24-1,many,CATSDGTGGTEAFF,TGTGCCACCAGTGATGGAACAGGGGGCACTGAAGCTTTCTTT
-,TRBJ1-5,TRBV28,few,CASSLGDRNQPQHF,TGTGCCAGCAGTTTAGGGGATCGGAATCAGCCCCAGCATTTT
TRBD1,TRBJ2-7,TRBV6-5,many,CASSSRWDRENEQYF,TGTGCCAGCAGTTCCCGTTGGGACAGGGAAAACGAGCAGTACTTC
-,TRBJ2-7,TRBV5-5,many,CASSLAGDSSYEQYF,TGTGCCAGCAGCTTGGCCGGTGACAGCTCCTACGAGCAGTACTTC
-,TRBJ1-5,TRBV20-1,few,CSARLYRDEGNQPQHF,TGCAGTGCTAGACTATACAGGGACGAGGGCAATCAGCCCCAGCATTTT
TRBD1,TRBJ1-2,TRBV3-1,-,CASGYQGARGYTF,TGTGCCAGCGGGTATCAGGGGGCGCGCGGCTACACCTTC
TRBD2,TRBJ2-1,TRBV2,-,CASSPRGSGENEQFF,TGTGCCAGCTCGCCCCGGGGCAGCGGGGAGAATGAGCAGTTCTTC
-,TRBJ2-2,TRBV18,-,CASSPAKNGELFF,TGTGCCAGCTCACCAGCGAAGAATGGGGAGCTGTTTTTT
-,TRBJ1-4,TRBV7-8,few,CASSLMNRAHEKLFF,TGTGCCAGCAGCTTAATGAATAGGGCTCACGAAAAACTGTTTTTT
TRBD1,TRBJ2-7,TRBV7-2,-,CASSLAGQGATYEQYF,TGTGCCAGCAGCTTAGCTGGGCAGGGGGCGACCTACGAGCAGTACTTC
TRBD1,TRBJ2-7,TRBV6-2/TRBV6-3,few,CASSYPGPGQGYGEQYF,TGTGCCAGCAGTTACCCCGGCCCGGGACAGGGCTATGGCGAGCAGTACTTC
TRBD1,TRBJ1-2,TRBV12-3/TRBV12-4,-,CASSFGQGVVYGYTF,TGTGCCAGCAGTTTTGGACAGGGGGTCGTCTATGGCTACACCTTC
-,TRBJ1-1,TRBV12-3/TRBV12-4,-,CASSPSGDRTEAFF,TGTGCCAGCAGTCCGTCGGGCGACAGGACTGAAGCTTTCTTT
-,TRBJ1-5,TRBV5-6,many,CASSFSGNPGAQHF,TGTGCCAGCAGCTTTTCTGGGAACCCTGGGGCCCAGCATTTT
-,TRBJ1-1,TRBV7-2,few,CASSFKGGIEAFF,TGTGCCAGCAGCTTTAAAGGGGGGATTGAAGCTTTCTTT
TRBD2,TRBJ2-3,TRBV20-1,few,CSSKRGAWSTATQYF,TGCTCGTCAAAGCGGGGGGCCTGGTCGACAGCTACGCAGTATTTT
TRBD2,TRBJ2-1,TRBV12-3/TRBV12-4,many,CASSLQLGLAGATSSYNEQFF,TGTGCCAGCAGTTTGCAGCTGGGACTAGCGGGCGCAACTAGCTCCTACAATGAGCAGTTCTTC
-,TRBJ1-6,TRBV7-9,many,CASSWESSYNSPLHF,TGTGCCAGCAGCTGGGAAAGCTCCTATAATTCACCCCTCCACTTT
-,TRBJ2-7,TRBV7-2,-,CASSPPPGGVPYEQYF,TGTGCCAGCAGCCCCCCCCCTGGCGGGGTCCCCTACGAGCAGTACTTC
-,TRBJ2-1,TRBV9,few,CASSPRLYSYNEQFF,TGTGCCAGCAGCCCCCGACTATACTCCTACAATGAGCAGTTCTTC
-,TRBJ2-5,TRBV12-3/TRBV12-4,-,CASSLAGGPETQYF,TGTGCCAGCAGTTTAGCGGGGGGGCCCGAGACCCAGTACTTC
-,TRBJ1-2,TRBV7-2,many,CASSFVGETSSYTF,TGTGCCAGCAGCTTCGTGGGGGAAACGAGTAGCTACACCTTC
-,TRBJ2-2,TRBV7-9,few,CASSLYTGELFF,TGTGCCAGCAGCTTATATACCGGGGAGCTGTTTTTT
-,TRBJ2-3,TRBV5-1,many,CASSFGASPDTQYF,TGCGCCAGCAGCTTCGGAGCGTCCCCAGATACGCAGTATTTT
-,TRBJ2-3,TRBV20-1,few,CSARDTGSNTDTQYF,TGCAGTGCTAGAGATACGGGATCTAACACAGATACGCAGTATTTT
TRBD1,TRBJ2-7,TRBV19,many,CASRPGQTYEQYF,TGTGCCAGCCGCCCGGGACAGACCTACGAGCAGTACTTC
-,TRBJ1-1,TRBV28,many,CASLTGGTEAFF,TGTGCCAGCCTGACAGGAGGGACTGAAGCTTTCTTT
TRBD1,TRBJ1-2,TRBV27,many,CASKVGRGPVGYTF,TGTGCCAGCAAAGTCGGCAGGGGGCCCGTTGGCTACACCTTC
-,TRBJ1-5,TRBV6-5,many,CASSKGIAYSNQPQHF,TGTGCCAGCTCCAAAGGGATTGCTTATAGCAATCAGCCCCAGCATTTT
-,TRBJ2-5,TRBV2,few,CASPSRTKTQYF,TGTGCCAGCCCGTCTCGGACGAAGACCCAGTACTTC
TRBD1,TRBJ1-2,TRBV7-9,many,CASSPGQGHYGYTF,TGTGCCAGCAGCCCCGGACAGGGCCACTATGGCTACACCTTC
-,TRBJ2-1,TRBV29-1,few,CSVEGYSGSSYNEQFF,TGCAGCGTTGAAGGGTATAGCGGTAGCTCCTACAATGAGCAGTTCTTC
-,TRBJ2-4,TRBV5-1,many,CASSLEKPGKNIQYF,TGCGCCAGCAGCTTGGAAAAGCCGGGGAAAAACATTCAGTACTTC
-,TRBJ2-4,TRBV28,many,CASTPVGGTKNIQYF,TGTGCCAGCACTCCCGTGGGGGGTACCAAAAACATTCAGTACTTC
-,TRBJ2-3,TRBV19,few,CASSTQGRVTQYF,TGTGCCAGCAGTACCCAGGGGCGGGTTACGCAGTATTTT
TRBD2,TRBJ2-3,TRBV29-1,-,CSVEGLGLAWADTQYF,TGCAGCGTTGAAGGTCTGGGACTAGCATGGGCAGATACGCAGTATTTT
-,TRBJ1-1,TRBV5-1,-,CASSPVGMNTEAFF,TGCGCCAGCAGCCCCGTGGGGATGAACACTGAAGCTTTCTTT
-,TRBJ1-4,TRBV7-9,few,CASSNVYEKLFF,TGTGCCAGCAGCAACGTGTACGAAAAACTGTTTTTT
-,TRBJ2-7,TRBV28,many,CAAGQPYEQYF,TGTGCCGCGGGACAGCCCTACGAGCAGTACTTC
-,TRBJ2-1,TRBV4-2,few,CASSQDGARREQFF,TGTGCCAGCAGCCAAGATGGGGCAAGACGGGAGCAGTTCTTC
TRBD1,TRBJ1-5,TRBV6-1,few,CASSWGQGDQPQHF,TGTGCCAGCAGTTGGGGACAGGGCGATCAGCCCCAGCATTTT